This entry is about one T cell receptor (beta chain). The target antigen is unknown. These data come from a study of cytomegalovirus exposure and HLA in healthy donors. Overall study findings and caveats: Indistinguishable V segments, including TRBV6-2 and TRBV6-3, were excluded. An apparent linkage of common viral pathogens to several of the most significant clusters emerged in a later analysis.

Germline V lookup: CDR1 SGHRS, CDR2 YFSETQ. Trimming removed 3 bases from V and 5 bases from J; junction bases left unmatched: 2. This CDR3 has 12 residues. Amplification used 60 Vbeta primers and 13 Jbeta primers. Data came from immunoSEQ multiplex PCR; TCRdb stores just in-frame clones and leaves some out. The sample has 110,000 to 150,000 clones, 75% to 90% seen once. The chain uses TRBV5-1 and TRBJ2-7; 7 bases agree with TRBD1. The sequencing sample was made of PBMCs. The clonotype was recovered from a female donor in good health and CMV-seronegative. The DNA for the CDR3 is TGCGCCAGCAGCTCACAGGGGAACGAGCAGTACTTC. It yields the protein CASSSQGNEQYF.